This T cell receptor (beta chain) was found in a study of T cells in Graves' hyperthyroidism and ophthalmopathy. Study outcomes and limitations: Expanded thyroid clonotypes (above 0.001) were mostly also found in blood. Model output signaled ophthalmopathy a median 6.5 months ahead of onset.

As concerns this clonotype: Its target is unknown.

Reasons for excluding patients were uncontrolled infection, other autoimmune disease, pregnancy or lactation. The length of the CDR3 is 16 residues. The V gene's germline CDR1 is LNHDA and CDR2 SQIVND (reference sequence). The V gene end was trimmed by 3 bases and the J gene end by 4 bases; junction bases not matched to a gene: 8. RNA transcripts yielded amplified TCR beta CDR3 regions. The HTBI primer set drove a first-round RT-PCR of the TCR CDR3. TCRdb reprocessed the multiplex PCR reads with MiXCR, giving one entry per CDR3 protein. The sample lists roughly 350,000 distinct CDR3 sequences; around 15% were seen once.

This clonotype originated in a woman aged 30 to 39 with Graves' ophthalmopathy. The specimen was blood. This sequence joins TRBV19 and TRBJ2-1; the match to TRBD1 covers 8 bases. In DNA, the CDR3 is TGTGCCAGTAGTATGACAGACAGGGGTATTTACAATGAGCAGTTCTTC. Translating it yields CASSMTDRGIYNEQFF.